The sample holds many counts of the clone carrying this TCR beta chain. The data originate from a study of kidney transplant recipient with SARS-CoV-2 infection. TCRdb redid the calling of the reads with MiXCR, one entry per CDR3 protein. Of fewer than 250,000 distinct CDR3 sequences in the sample, 25% to 30% were seen once. The CDR3 totals 15 residues. V lost 6 bases and J 0 bases, leaving 11 bases between the germline ends. V is TRBV12-3 or TRBV12-4 and J is TRBJ2-2; perhaps TRBD2 as D (6 bases). The specimen comprised a blood sample, sampled at baseline and around day 110 from a kidney transplant recipient. This sequence was found in a young adult male patient who had COVID-19 and was a kidney transplant recipient. Some of the T cells might come from the graft donor. CDR3 sequence (DNA): TGTGCCAGCAGCTATAGCGGTTCGAACACCGGGGAGCTGTTTTTT. Encoded protein: CASSYSGSNTGELFF.